The 21 T cell receptor beta chains below were found in one sample sequenced in a study of shared clonotypes between healthy human individuals. Sequencing used immunoSEQ multiplex PCR; TCRdb keeps in-frame clones, though not all of them. This sample has around 88,000 clones; 60% to 70% occur once, and the top ten carry roughly 52%. The sequenced sample consisted of memory CD8+ T cells sorted from blood. Subset here: CD45RO+ cells pooled with CCR7-negative TemRA cells. All receptors derive from a man in his thirties or forties in good health.

V usage is TRBV5-4 and J usage is TRBJ2-7; D is possibly TRBD1 (6 bases). The CDR3 runs to 13 residues. Germline-derived CDR1 and CDR2 are SGHNT and YYREEE (reference sequence). Trimming pared 0 bases from V and 5 bases from J, leaving 9 bases between. The CDR3 region is CASSLDRVHEQYF. Here the CDR3 DNA reads TGTGCCAGCAGCTTGGACAGGGTCCACGAGCAGTACTTC.

Ten or more counts support this clone. The chain links TRBV11-1 to TRBJ2-1; 12 nucleotides agree with TRBD2. Germline trimming cut 5 bases from V and 5 bases from J; bases unmatched to any gene: 7. Looked up from germline, CDR1 is SGHAT and CDR2 is FQDESV (reference sequence). The CDR3 runs 16 residues. This chain's CDR3 is CASSATGLAGDNEQFF. The CDR3, as DNA: TGTGCCAGCAGCGCAACGGGACTAGCGGGTGACAATGAGCAGTTCTTC.

The chain couples TRBV7-8 to TRBJ2-3, with 9 bases aligning to TRBD1. Unmatched junction bases numbered 4, after V lost 5 bases and J lost 4 bases. The CDR3 contains 14 residues. Germline V gene sequence: CDR1 SGHVS, CDR2 FQNEAQ. The CDR3 DNA follows: TGTGCCAGCAGCCCAGGACAGGGGCCAGATACGCAGTATTTT. This codes for CASSPGQGPDTQYF.

V and J are TRBV18 and TRBJ2-2; TRBD2 agrees at 10 bases. The CDR3 spans 19 residues. The germline V gene encodes CDR1 KGHSH and CDR2 LQKENI. J was trimmed by 2 bases and V by 3 bases; bases with no gene match: 12. Here the CDR3 reads CASSPLSMTSGHNTGELFF. The CDR3 DNA is TGTGCCAGCTCACCGCTCAGTATGACTAGCGGGCACAACACCGGGGAGCTGTTTTTT.

The rearrangement joins TRBV18 to TRBJ2-1; D possibly uses TRBD1 or TRBD2 (5 bases each). The ends were cut back, 3 bases at V and 0 bases at J, with 21 bases in the middle. The CDR3 spans 19 residues. Germline values: CDR1 KGHSH, CDR2 LQKENI. CDR3 DNA: TGTGCCAGCTCACCGGGGGTAGTCGGACAATGGAACTCCTACAATGAGCAGTTCTTC. As protein: CASSPGVVGQWNSYNEQFF.

This rearrangement joins TRBV27 to TRBJ2-7; the D gene could be TRBD1 or TRBD2 (5 bases each). The CDR3 sequence is 14 residues long. The V gene's germline CDR1 is MNHEY and CDR2 SMNVEV (reference sequence). V lost 6 bases to trimming and J lost 5 bases, with 17 bases between them. CDR3 DNA sequence: TGTGCCAGCAGAACCGGGACGACGCTCAACGAGCAGTACTTC. Protein: CASRTGTTLNEQYF.

The V call is TRBV27, the J call TRBJ1-5; perhaps TRBD1 as D (6 bases). Trimming took 6 bases from V and 5 from J, leaving 11 bases between them. This CDR3 is built from 13 residues. Per the germline V gene, CDR1 is MNHEY and CDR2 is SMNVEV (reference sequence). The CDR3, as DNA: TGTGCCAGCAGGGACAGCTCCGATCAGCCCCAGCATTTT. Encoded protein: CASRDSSDQPQHF.

The chain carries TRBV6-1 and TRBJ1-3; no firm D call. Trimming pared 8 bases from V and 0 bases from J, leaving 8 bases between. The V gene's germline CDR1 is MNHNS and CDR2 SASEGT. This CDR3 has 13 amino acids. The CDR3 DNA sequence: TGTGCCAGCGGTGGATACTCTGGAAACACCATATATTTT. It translates to CASGGYSGNTIYF.

The table lists this clone with many counts. The gene calls are TRBV5-6 and TRBJ2-7; no clear D. Trimming took 3 bases from V and 3 from J, leaving 13 bases between them. Per germline, CDR1 SGHDT and CDR2 YYEEEE. CDR3 length: 14 amino acids. For the CDR3, the DNA is TGTGCCAGCAGCTACCGGGTCAGCAACTACGAGCAGTACTTC. It yields the protein CASSYRVSNYEQYF.

The chain uses TRBV5-6 and TRBJ2-7, with 7 bases fitting TRBD1. V was clipped by 4 bases and J by 5 bases; unmatched bases: 9. The CDR3 loop spans 14 amino acids. The V gene's germline CDR1 is SGHDT and CDR2 YYEEEE. The CDR3 sequence is CASSGLTGHHEQYF. The CDR3 region has the DNA TGTGCCAGCAGCGGACTGACAGGGCACCACGAGCAGTACTTC.

The chain uses TRBV5-1 and TRBJ2-5, with a possible D match to TRBD2 (6 bases). The V end was cut by 2 bases, the J end by 5 bases, with 16 bases between. The CDR3 contains 15 residues. Germline values: CDR1 SGHRS, CDR2 YFSETQ. Here the CDR3 reads CASSLEGRSGETQYF. The CDR3 bases are TGCGCCAGCAGCTTAGAGGGCAGAAGCGGGGAGACCCAGTACTTC.

This clone appeared many times. CDR3 loop: CASSEAGDTGELFF. As DNA, the CDR3 is TGTGCCAGCAGTGAAGCGGGAGACACCGGGGAGCTGTTTTTT. The V gene is TRBV6-4, the J gene TRBJ2-2, with 8 bases aligning to TRBD2. Germline lookup yields CDR1 MRHNA and CDR2 SNTAGT. Trimming removed 3 bases from V and 3 bases from J; junction bases left unmatched: 0. The CDR3 contains 14 residues.

The rearrangement links TRBV10-3 to TRBJ1-1; D not resolved. The V and J ends lost 0 bases and 1 base respectively, with 6 bases between them. CDR1 and CDR2 from the germline V gene are ENHRY and SYGVKD. The CDR3 is 14 residues long. The CDR3 reads CAISESLTNTEAFF. The CDR3 region has the DNA TGTGCCATCAGTGAGTCCCTTACGAACACTGAAGCTTTCTTT.

The chain has TRBV7-9 and TRBJ2-1; 11 nucleotides align to TRBD2. V was pared by 3 bases and J by 2 bases, with 6 bases of the junction left unmatched. CDR3 length: 17 amino acids. The germline gives CDR1 SEHNR, CDR2 FQNEAQ (reference sequence). The CDR3 bases are TGTGCCAGCAGCTTGTACGGACTAGCGGGTCCCTACAATGAGCAGTTCTTC. It yields the protein CASSLYGLAGPYNEQFF.

This clone was recorded at least ten times. This chain connects TRBV13 to TRBJ2-5; D is perhaps TRBD1 or TRBD2 (5 bases each). The CDR3 is 14 residues long. Between the trimmed V and J ends, which lost 6 bases and 1 base, there was a span of 12 bases. CDR1 PRHDT and CDR2 FYEKMQ come from the germline V gene (reference sequence). The CDR3 sequence: CASSSRDRQETQYF. For the CDR3, the DNA is TGTGCCAGCAGTTCAAGGGACCGCCAAGAGACCCAGTACTTC.

This clone was seen ten or more times. Other DNA sequences in the same sample also yield this CDR3. The chain recombines TRBV14 with TRBJ2-1; perhaps TRBD1 as D (5 bases). CDR1 is SGHDN and CDR2 is FVKESK in the germline V gene. Trimming shortened V by 0 bases and J by 3 bases, and 12 bases separated the two germline ends. The length of the CDR3 is 16 residues. CDR3 residues: CASSQESQGLYNEQFF. The CDR3 coding sequence is TGTGCCAGCAGCCAAGAGAGTCAGGGCCTCTACAATGAGCAGTTCTTC.

Comment on this clone: The same CDR3 can be traced to other DNA sequences in this sample. This chain joins TRBV27 and TRBJ2-7; D gene uncertain. Per germline, CDR1 MNHEY and CDR2 SMNVEV (reference sequence). This CDR3 is built from 12 residues. V was trimmed by 1 base and J by 5 bases, leaving 6 bases between them. CDR3: CASSLLGDEQYF. The DNA of the CDR3 is TGTGCCAGCAGTTTATTGGGCGACGAGCAGTACTTC.

This chain joins TRBV5-8 and TRBJ1-5, with D possibly matching TRBD1 (5 bases). Between the trimmed V and J ends, which lost 5 bases and 0 bases, there was a span of 12 bases. Per the germline V gene, CDR1 is SGHTS and CDR2 is YDEGEE. This CDR3 comprises 15 residues. The CDR3 protein is CASSPQGFSNQPQHF. DNA for the CDR3: TGTGCCAGCAGTCCCCAGGGTTTTAGCAATCAGCCCCAGCATTTT.

J is TRBJ1-2 and V is TRBV11-2; 7 bases match TRBD1. Per the germline V gene, CDR1 is SGHAT and CDR2 is FQNNGV. The V and J ends lost 1 base and 6 bases, in that order; junction bases with no gene match: 5. The CDR3 is 14 residues long. This CDR3 is CASSLAGGFNGYTF. CDR3 nucleotide sequence: TGTGCCAGCAGCTTAGCAGGGGGGTTTAATGGCTACACCTTC.

The chain recombines TRBV18 with TRBJ1-4, with D possibly TRBD1 on 5 matching bases. Trimming took off 3 bases at V and 6 bases at J, with 11 bases between the two ends. The CDR3 contains 14 residues. Germline V gene sequence: CDR1 KGHSH, CDR2 LQKENI. The CDR3 loop reads CASSPRDGDEKLFF. CDR3 nucleotide sequence: TGTGCCAGCTCACCCCGGGACGGTGATGAAAAACTGTTTTTT. The full variable domain, with the rest looked up from reference TRBV18 and TRBJ1-4, is NAGVMQNPRHLVRRRGQEARLRCSPMKGHSHVYWYRQLPEEGLKFMVYLQKENIIDESGMPKERFSAEFPKEGPSILRIQQVVRGDSAAYFCASSPRDGDEKLFFGSGTQLSVL.

The chain joins TRBV28 to TRBJ2-7; D gene uncertain. CDR1 MDHEN and CDR2 SYDVKM come from the germline V gene. V dropped 5 bases and J dropped 3 bases, with 8 bases sitting between them. The CDR3 extends over 12 amino acids. The CDR3: CASSAPGYEQYF. The CDR3 nucleotides are TGTGCCAGCAGTGCACCCGGCTACGAGCAGTACTTC. Drawing the rest from reference TRBV28 and TRBJ2-7, the complete variable domain is DVKVTQSSRYLVKRTGEKVFLECVQDMDHENMFWYRQDPGLGLRLIYFSYDVKMKEKGDIPEGYSVSREKKERFSLILESASTNQTSMYLCASSAPGYEQYFGPGTRLTVT.